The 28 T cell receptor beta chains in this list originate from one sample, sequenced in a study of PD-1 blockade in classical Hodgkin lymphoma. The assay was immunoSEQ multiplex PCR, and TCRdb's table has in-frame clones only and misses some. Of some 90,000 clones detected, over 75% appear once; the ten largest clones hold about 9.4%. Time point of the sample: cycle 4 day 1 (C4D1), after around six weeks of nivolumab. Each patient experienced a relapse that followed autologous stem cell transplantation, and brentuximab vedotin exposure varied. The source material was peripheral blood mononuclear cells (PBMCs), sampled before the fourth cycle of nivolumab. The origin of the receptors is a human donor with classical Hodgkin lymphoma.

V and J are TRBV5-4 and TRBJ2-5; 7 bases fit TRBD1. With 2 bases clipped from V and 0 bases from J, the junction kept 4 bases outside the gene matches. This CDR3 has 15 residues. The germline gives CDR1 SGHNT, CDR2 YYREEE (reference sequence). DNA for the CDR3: TGTGCCAGCAGCTTAGGACAGGCCTACCAAGAGACCCAGTACTTC. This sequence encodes CASSLGQAYQETQYF. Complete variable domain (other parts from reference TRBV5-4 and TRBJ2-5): ETGVTQSPTHLIKTRGQQVTLRCSSQSGHNTVSWYQQALGQGPQFIFQYYREEENGRGNFPPRFSGLQFPNYSSELNVNALELDDSALYLCASSLGQAYQETQYFGPGTRLLVL.

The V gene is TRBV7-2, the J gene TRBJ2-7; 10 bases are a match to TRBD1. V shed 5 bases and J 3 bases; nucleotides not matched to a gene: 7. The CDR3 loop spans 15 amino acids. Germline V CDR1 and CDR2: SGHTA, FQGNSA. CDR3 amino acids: CASSQGQGGFYEQYF. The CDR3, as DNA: TGTGCCAGCAGCCAAGGACAGGGGGGTTTCTACGAGCAGTACTTC.

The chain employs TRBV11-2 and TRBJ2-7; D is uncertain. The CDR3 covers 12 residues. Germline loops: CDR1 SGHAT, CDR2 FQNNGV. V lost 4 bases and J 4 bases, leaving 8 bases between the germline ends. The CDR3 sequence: CASSSRPYEQYF. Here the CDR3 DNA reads TGTGCCAGCAGCTCAAGGCCGTACGAGCAGTACTTC.

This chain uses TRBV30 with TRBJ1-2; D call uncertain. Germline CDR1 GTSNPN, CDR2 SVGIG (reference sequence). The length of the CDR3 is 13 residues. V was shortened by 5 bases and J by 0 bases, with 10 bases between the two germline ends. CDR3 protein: CAWGATANYGYTF. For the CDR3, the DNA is TGTGCCTGGGGAGCCACAGCTAACTATGGCTACACCTTC.

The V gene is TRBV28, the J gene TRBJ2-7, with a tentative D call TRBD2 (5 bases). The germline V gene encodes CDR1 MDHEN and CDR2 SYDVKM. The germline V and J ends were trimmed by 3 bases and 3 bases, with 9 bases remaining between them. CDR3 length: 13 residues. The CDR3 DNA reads TGTGCCAGCAGTTTGAGGGAGAACTACGAGCAGTACTTC. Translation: CASSLRENYEQYF.

The CDR3 sequence is CASSPIPSGGNNEQFF. The CDR3 nucleotides read TGTGCCAGCAGTCCTATACCTAGCGGGGGGAACAATGAGCAGTTCTTC. The chain joins TRBV6-6 to TRBJ2-1, with 11 bases fitting TRBD2. The germline gives CDR1 MNHNY, CDR2 SVGAGI (reference sequence). The CDR3 has 16 amino acids. With V trimmed by 5 bases and J by 5 bases, 8 bases remained unmatched.

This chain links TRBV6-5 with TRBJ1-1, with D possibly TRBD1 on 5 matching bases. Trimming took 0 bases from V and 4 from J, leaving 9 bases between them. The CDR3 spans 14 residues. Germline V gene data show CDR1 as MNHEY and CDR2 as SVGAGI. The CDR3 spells CASSYSTVVTEAFF. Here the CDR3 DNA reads TGTGCCAGCAGTTACTCGACAGTCGTCACTGAAGCTTTCTTT.

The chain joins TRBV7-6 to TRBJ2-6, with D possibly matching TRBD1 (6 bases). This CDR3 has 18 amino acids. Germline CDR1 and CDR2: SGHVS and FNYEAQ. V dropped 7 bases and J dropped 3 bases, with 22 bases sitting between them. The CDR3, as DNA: TGTGCCAGCACCGGGCTGGGACAAGAAACCCGTGGGGCCAACGTCCTGACTTTC. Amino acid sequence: CASTGLGQETRGANVLTF.

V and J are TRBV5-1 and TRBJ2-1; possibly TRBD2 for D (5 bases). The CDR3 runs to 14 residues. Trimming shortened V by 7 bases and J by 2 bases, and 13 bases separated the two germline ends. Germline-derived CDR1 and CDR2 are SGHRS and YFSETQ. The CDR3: CASCRDPTYNEQFF. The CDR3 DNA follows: TGCGCCAGCTGCCGGGATCCCACCTACAATGAGCAGTTCTTC.

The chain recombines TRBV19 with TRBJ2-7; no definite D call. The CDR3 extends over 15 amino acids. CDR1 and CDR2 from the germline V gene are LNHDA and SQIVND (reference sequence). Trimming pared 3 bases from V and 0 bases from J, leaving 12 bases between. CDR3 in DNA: TGTGCCAGTAGTATGGCGTCCTGGAGCTCCTACGAGCAGTACTTC. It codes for CASSMASWSSYEQYF.

CDR3 amino acids: CASSPRVRGRYNEQFF. CDR3 in DNA: TGTGCCAGCAGCCCCAGGGTTAGGGGACGGTACAATGAGCAGTTCTTC. J is TRBJ2-1 and V is TRBV5-8; D tentatively fits TRBD1 or TRBD2 (5 bases each). Germline CDR1 SGHTS, CDR2 YDEGEE. Trimming stripped 4 bases from V and 4 bases from J, with 18 bases between. This CDR3 has 16 residues.

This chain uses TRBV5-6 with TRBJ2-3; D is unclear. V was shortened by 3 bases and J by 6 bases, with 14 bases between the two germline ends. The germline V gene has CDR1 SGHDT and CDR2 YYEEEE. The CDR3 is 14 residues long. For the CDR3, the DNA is TGTGCCAGCAGCTCTCCACGATTTTTGGATACGCAGTATTTT. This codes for CASSSPRFLDTQYF.

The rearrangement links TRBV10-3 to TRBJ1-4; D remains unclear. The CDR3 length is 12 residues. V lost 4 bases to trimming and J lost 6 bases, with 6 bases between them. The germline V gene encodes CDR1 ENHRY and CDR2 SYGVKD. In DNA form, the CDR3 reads TGTGCCATCAGTGGAACAGATGAAAAACTGTTTTTT. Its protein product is CAISGTDEKLFF.

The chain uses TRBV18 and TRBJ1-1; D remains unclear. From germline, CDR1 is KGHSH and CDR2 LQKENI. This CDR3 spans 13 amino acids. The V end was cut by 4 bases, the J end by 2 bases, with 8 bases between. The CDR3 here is CASSQEGNTEAFF. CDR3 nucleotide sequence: TGTGCCAGCTCACAGGAGGGAAACACTGAAGCTTTCTTT.

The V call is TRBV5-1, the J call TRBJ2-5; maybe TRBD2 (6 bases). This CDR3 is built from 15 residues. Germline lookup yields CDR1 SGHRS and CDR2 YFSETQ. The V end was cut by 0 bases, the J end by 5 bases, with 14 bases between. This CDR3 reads CASSLAAGTQETQYF. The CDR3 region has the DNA TGCGCCAGCAGCTTGGCCGCCGGGACTCAGGAGACCCAGTACTTC.

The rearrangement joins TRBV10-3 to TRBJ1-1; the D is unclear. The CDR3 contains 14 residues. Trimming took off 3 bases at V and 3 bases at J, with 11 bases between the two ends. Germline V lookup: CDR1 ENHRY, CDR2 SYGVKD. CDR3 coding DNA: TGTGCCATCAGTGACCGCCAGATTTACACTGAAGCTTTCTTT. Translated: CAISDRQIYTEAFF.

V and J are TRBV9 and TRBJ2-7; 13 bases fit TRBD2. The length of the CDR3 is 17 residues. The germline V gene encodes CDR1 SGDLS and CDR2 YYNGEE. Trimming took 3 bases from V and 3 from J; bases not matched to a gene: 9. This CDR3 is CASSALSGLAGDYEQYF. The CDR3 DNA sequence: TGTGCCAGCAGCGCCCTATCCGGACTAGCGGGGGACTACGAGCAGTACTTC.

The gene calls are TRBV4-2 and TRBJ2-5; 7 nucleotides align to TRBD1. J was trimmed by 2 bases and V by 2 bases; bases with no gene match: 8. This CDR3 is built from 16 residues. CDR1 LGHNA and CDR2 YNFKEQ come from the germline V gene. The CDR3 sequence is CASSQHGTDIQETQYF. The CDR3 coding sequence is TGTGCCAGCAGCCAACACGGGACAGATATTCAAGAGACCCAGTACTTC.

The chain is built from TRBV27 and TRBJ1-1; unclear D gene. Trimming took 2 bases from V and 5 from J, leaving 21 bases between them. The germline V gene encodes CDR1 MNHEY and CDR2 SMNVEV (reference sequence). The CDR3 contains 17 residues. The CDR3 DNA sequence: TGTGCCAGCAGTTTAATAGGGTCCCCCTTGAGGGTTACTGAAGCTTTCTTT. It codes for CASSLIGSPLRVTEAFF.

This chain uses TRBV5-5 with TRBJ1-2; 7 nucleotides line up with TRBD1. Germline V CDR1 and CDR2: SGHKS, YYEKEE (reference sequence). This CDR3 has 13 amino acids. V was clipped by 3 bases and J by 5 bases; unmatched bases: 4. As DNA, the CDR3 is TGTGCCAGCAGCTCGGAGACAGGGTATGGCTACACCTTC. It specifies CASSSETGYGYTF.

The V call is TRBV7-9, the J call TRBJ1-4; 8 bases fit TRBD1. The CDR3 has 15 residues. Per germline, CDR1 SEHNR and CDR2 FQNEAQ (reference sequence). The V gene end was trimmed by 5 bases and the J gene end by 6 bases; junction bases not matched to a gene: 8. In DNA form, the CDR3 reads TGTGCCAGCAGCGGTCGGACAGGGCTTTATGAAAAACTGTTTTTT. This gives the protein CASSGRTGLYEKLFF. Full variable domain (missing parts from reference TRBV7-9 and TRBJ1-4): DTGVSQNPRHKITKRGQNVTFRCDPISEHNRLYWYRQTLGQGPEFLTYFQNEAQLEKSRLLSDRFSAERPKGSFSTLEIQRTEQGDSAMYLCASSGRTGLYEKLFFGSGTQLSVL.

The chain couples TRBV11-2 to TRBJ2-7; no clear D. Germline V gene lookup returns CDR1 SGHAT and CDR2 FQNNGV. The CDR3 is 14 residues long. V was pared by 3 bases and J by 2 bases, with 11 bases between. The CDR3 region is CASSFGVETYEQYF. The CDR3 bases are TGTGCCAGCAGCTTTGGGGTAGAGACCTACGAGCAGTACTTC.

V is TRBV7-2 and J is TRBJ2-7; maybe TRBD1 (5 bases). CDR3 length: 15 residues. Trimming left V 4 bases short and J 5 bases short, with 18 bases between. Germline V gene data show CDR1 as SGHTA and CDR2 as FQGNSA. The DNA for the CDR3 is TGTGCCAGCAGCTCAAAGACAGAACCGGGTGACGAGCAGTACTTC. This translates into CASSSKTEPGDEQYF.

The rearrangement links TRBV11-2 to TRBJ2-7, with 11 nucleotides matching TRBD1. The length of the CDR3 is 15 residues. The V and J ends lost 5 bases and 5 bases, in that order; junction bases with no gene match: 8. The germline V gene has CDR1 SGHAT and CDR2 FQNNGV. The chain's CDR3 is CASSPRRTGGHEQYF. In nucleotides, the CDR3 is TGTGCCAGCAGCCCTCGGCGGACAGGGGGCCACGAGCAGTACTTC.

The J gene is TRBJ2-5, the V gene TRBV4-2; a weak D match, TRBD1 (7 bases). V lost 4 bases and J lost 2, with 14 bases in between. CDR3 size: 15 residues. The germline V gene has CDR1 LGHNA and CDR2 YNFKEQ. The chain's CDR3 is CASSPAGQQQETQYF. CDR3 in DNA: TGTGCCAGCAGCCCGGCGGGACAGCAACAAGAGACCCAGTACTTC.

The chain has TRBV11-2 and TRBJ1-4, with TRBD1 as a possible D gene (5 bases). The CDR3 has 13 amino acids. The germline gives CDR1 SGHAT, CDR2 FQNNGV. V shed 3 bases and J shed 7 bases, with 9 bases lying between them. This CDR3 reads CASSFGHFEKLFF. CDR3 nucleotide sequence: TGTGCCAGCAGCTTTGGACATTTTGAAAAACTGTTTTTT.

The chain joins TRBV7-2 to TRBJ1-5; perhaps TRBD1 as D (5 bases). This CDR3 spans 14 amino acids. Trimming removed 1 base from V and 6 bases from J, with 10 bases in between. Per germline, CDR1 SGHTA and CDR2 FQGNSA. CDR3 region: CASSLDGAGQPQHF. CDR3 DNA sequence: TGTGCCAGCAGCTTAGACGGGGCTGGTCAGCCCCAGCATTTT.

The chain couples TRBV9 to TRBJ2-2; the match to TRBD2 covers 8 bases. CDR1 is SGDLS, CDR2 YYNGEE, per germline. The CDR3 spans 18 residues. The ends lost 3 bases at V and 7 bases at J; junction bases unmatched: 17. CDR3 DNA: TGTGCCAGCAGCGCCTCTATAACCCGGGGGGGCCTTGACGGGGAGCTGTTTTTT. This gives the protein CASSASITRGGLDGELFF.